A single sample is the source of the 22 T cell receptor beta chains below, sequenced in a study of T cell changes during pregnancy in multiple sclerosis. Sequencing was performed with immunoSEQ multiplex PCR; in TCRdb, only in-frame clones are kept and a portion is missing. This table holds approximately 47,000 clones, about 94% found once. The sample here was CD4+ T cells from peripheral blood mononuclear cells, taken in the first trimester of pregnancy. The receptors derive from a female donor with multiple sclerosis, enrolled in a pregnancy study.

The table lists this clone with a count of one. The chain is built from TRBV5-6 and TRBJ1-2; D might be TRBD1 (5 bases). Trimming took 0 bases from V and 1 from J, leaving 10 bases between them. This CDR3 has 15 amino acids. Germline CDR1 reads SGHDT; CDR2 reads YYEEEE. The CDR3 sequence: CASSLVDRDNYGYTF. The CDR3 bases are TGTGCCAGCAGCTTGGTTGACAGAGATAACTATGGCTACACCTTC. Based on the CDR3 plus reference TRBV5-6 and TRBJ1-2, the full variable domain is DAGVTQSPTHLIKTRGQQVTLRCSPKSGHDTVSWYQQALGQGPQFIFQYYEEEERQRGNFPDRFSGHQFPNYSSELNVNALLLGDSALYLCASSLVDRDNYGYTFGSGTRLTVV.

The rearrangement joins TRBV6-1 to TRBJ2-2; the match to TRBD1 covers 8 bases. The CDR3 contains 15 residues. The germline CDR1 and CDR2 sequences are MNHNS and SASEGT. The ends lost 6 bases at V and 5 bases at J; junction bases unmatched: 8. DNA of the CDR3: TGTGCCAGCAGCCCGGGACAGGCTACTACCGGGGAGCTGTTTTTT. Translated: CASSPGQATTGELFF.

This sequence joins TRBV19 and TRBJ1-1; D unclear. The CDR3 consists of 15 residues. Germline values: CDR1 LNHDA, CDR2 SQIVND (reference sequence). Trimming removed 5 bases at V and 0 bases at J, with 13 bases between. This CDR3 reads CASSPGPGMNTEAFF. The CDR3 bases are TGTGCCAGTAGTCCCGGTCCGGGGATGAACACTGAAGCTTTCTTT.

The chain couples TRBV19 to TRBJ1-4; D remains ambiguous. Trimming stripped 4 bases from V and 0 bases from J, with 9 bases between. Germline CDR1 LNHDA, CDR2 SQIVND (reference sequence). The CDR3 totals 15 residues. This CDR3 is CASSTGGTTNEKLFF. CDR3 DNA sequence: TGTGCCAGTAGTACTGGAGGGACAACTAATGAAAAACTGTTTTTT.

V usage is TRBV7-8 and J usage is TRBJ2-7; 8 bases fit TRBD2. The V gene's germline CDR1 is SGHVS and CDR2 FQNEAQ. There are 13 residues in the CDR3. Unmatched junction bases numbered 5, after V lost 7 bases and J lost 3 bases. CDR3 nucleotides: TGTGCCAGCAATTCGGGGGGGTACTACGAGCAGTACTTC. Translated, it gives CASNSGGYYEQYF.

The chain carries TRBV7-9 and TRBJ2-7; 9 bases align to TRBD1. Germline CDR1 is SEHNR and CDR2 is FQNEAQ (reference sequence). With V trimmed by 7 bases and J by 6 bases, 7 bases remained unmatched. The CDR3 length is 13 residues. The CDR3 is CASKTQGALEQYF. Written as DNA, the CDR3 is TGTGCCAGCAAGACACAGGGGGCGCTCGAGCAGTACTTC.

This sequence joins TRBV18 and TRBJ2-7, with D tentatively TRBD2 (5 bases). Looked up from germline, CDR1 is KGHSH and CDR2 is LQKENI. The CDR3 totals 15 residues. The ends were cut back, 6 bases at V and 0 bases at J, with 15 bases in the middle. CDR3: CASSTPGTDSYEQYF. The DNA for the CDR3 is TGTGCCAGCTCTACCCCGGGAACGGACTCCTACGAGCAGTACTTC.

The V and J genes are TRBV4-1 and TRBJ2-1; 12 bases are a match to TRBD2. CDR1 is MGHRA and CDR2 is YSYEKL in the germline V gene. This CDR3 is built from 19 residues. The V and J ends lost 1 base and 4 bases, in that order; junction bases with no gene match: 11. The DNA of the CDR3 is TGCGCCAGCAGCCAAGCCCTCTTAAGGACTAGCGGGGTGTACAATGAGCAGTTCTTC. This encodes CASSQALLRTSGVYNEQFF.

The genes are TRBV6-6 and TRBJ1-2; the D gene is possibly TRBD1 (6 bases). This CDR3 is built from 13 residues. Deletions cut 5 bases from V and 1 base from J, with 8 bases between. The germline gives CDR1 MNHNY, CDR2 SVGAGI (reference sequence). The CDR3 reads CASSKDSNYGYTF. The CDR3, as DNA: TGTGCCAGCAGTAAGGACAGTAACTATGGCTACACCTTC.

The J gene is TRBJ2-5, the V gene TRBV11-2; 14 bases match TRBD2. With 1 base clipped from V and 7 bases from J, the junction kept 5 bases outside the gene matches. The CDR3 consists of 16 residues. The germline V gene has CDR1 SGHAT and CDR2 FQNNGV. The chain's CDR3 is CASSLGTSGGQGTQYF. As DNA, the CDR3 is TGTGCCAGCAGCTTAGGGACTAGCGGGGGGCAGGGGACCCAGTACTTC.

V gene TRBV6-1 combines with J gene TRBJ1-4; TRBD1 agrees at 8 bases. With 6 bases clipped from V and 13 bases from J, the junction kept 13 bases outside the gene matches. Germline CDR1 reads MNHNS; CDR2 reads SASEGT. The CDR3 has 14 amino acids. Here the CDR3 reads CASSQDRGLYGLFF. Written as DNA, the CDR3 is TGTGCCAGCAGCCAAGACAGGGGCTTATATGGACTGTTTTTT.

V and J are TRBV6-1 and TRBJ1-3; 7 nucleotides align to TRBD1. The V gene end was trimmed by 3 bases and the J gene end by 0 bases; junction bases not matched to a gene: 8. Per germline, CDR1 MNHNS and CDR2 SASEGT. The CDR3 covers 17 residues. CDR3 nucleotide sequence: TGTGCCAGCAGTGAGAGACAGGGCCTGAGCTCTGGAAACACCATATATTTT. Protein sequence: CASSERQGLSSGNTIYF.

This chain joins TRBV30 and TRBJ2-7; 8 positions agree with TRBD1. The V gene's germline CDR1 is GTSNPN and CDR2 SVGIG (reference sequence). This CDR3 spans 12 amino acids. J lost 2 bases, V lost 6 bases, and 3 bases had no gene match. The CDR3 reads CACRTGTYEQYF. For the CDR3, the DNA is TGTGCCTGTAGGACAGGGACCTACGAGCAGTACTTC.

V gene TRBV6-5 combines with J gene TRBJ2-3; 7 bases match TRBD1. This CDR3 has 14 amino acids. The germline gives CDR1 MNHEY, CDR2 SVGAGI. V trimming: 6 bases; J trimming: 0 bases; junction bases outside the gene matches: 3. CDR3 residues: CASRWGQSTDTQYF. The CDR3 DNA reads TGTGCCAGCAGATGGGGACAGAGCACAGATACGCAGTATTTT.

The V gene is TRBV7-2, the J gene TRBJ2-3; D might be TRBD2 (7 bases). The germline V and J ends were trimmed by 10 bases and 2 bases, with 16 bases remaining between them. The germline CDR1 and CDR2 sequences are SGHTA and FQGNSA. The CDR3 contains 14 residues. The CDR3 region has the DNA TGTGCCACCCGAGGGGGGGGGTTCACAGATACGCAGTATTTT. Translating gives CATRGGGFTDTQYF.

V is TRBV6-1 and J is TRBJ1-1, with 7 bases that match TRBD1. The V segment lost 10 bases and the J segment 1 base; nucleotides outside the gene matches: 3. The CDR3 extends over 12 amino acids. The germline V gene has CDR1 MNHNS and CDR2 SASEGT. DNA for the CDR3: TGTGCCAACCGACAGGGGAACACTGAAGCTTTCTTT. It encodes CANRQGNTEAFF.

The chain employs TRBV2 and TRBJ1-5, with D perhaps matching TRBD1 (5 bases). Germline V gene sequence: CDR1 SNHLY, CDR2 FYNNEI. The CDR3 has 14 residues. V was trimmed by 3 bases and J by 6 bases, leaving 12 bases between them. The CDR3 DNA reads as TGTGCCAGCAGTGATCGTCAGGGTCTTCAGCCCCAGCATTTT. It yields the protein CASSDRQGLQPQHF.

V and J are TRBV29-1 and TRBJ1-3; perhaps TRBD1 as D (6 bases). Germline V gene data show CDR1 as SQVTM and CDR2 as ANQGSEA. The V end lost 7 bases, the J end lost 2 bases, and 12 bases lay between the germline ends. The CDR3 extends over 13 amino acids. CDR3 in amino acids: CSAGHSAGNTIYF. The CDR3 DNA follows: TGCAGCGCGGGACACTCGGCTGGAAACACCATATATTTT.

The chain links TRBV5-6 to TRBJ2-5, with 7 bases that match TRBD2. The germline V gene has CDR1 SGHDT and CDR2 YYEEEE. The trim removed 3 bases at V and 5 bases at J, leaving 10 bases unmatched. CDR3 length: 15 amino acids. The CDR3 protein is CASSSTSWFYETQYF. As DNA, the CDR3 is TGTGCCAGCAGCTCGACTAGCTGGTTTTATGAGACCCAGTACTTC.

The chain uses TRBV7-9 and TRBJ1-2, with 8 bases identical to TRBD1. Germline V CDR1 and CDR2: SEHNR, FQNEAQ (reference sequence). This CDR3 spans 15 amino acids. V trimming: 5 bases; J trimming: 3 bases; junction bases outside the gene matches: 8. The CDR3 here is CASSHGGTGYYGYTF. The CDR3 nucleotides are TGTGCCAGCAGCCACGGAGGGACAGGTTACTATGGCTACACCTTC.

The chain recombines TRBV6-1 with TRBJ1-1; D gene unclear. Trimming removed 2 bases from V and 3 bases from J, with 7 bases in between. Germline V gene lookup returns CDR1 MNHNS and CDR2 SASEGT. The CDR3 length is 13 residues. The CDR3 is CASSETTDTEAFF. The CDR3 nucleotides are TGTGCCAGCAGTGAAACAACCGACACTGAAGCTTTCTTT.

The chain links TRBV5-1 to TRBJ2-1; weak D call: TRBD2 (5 bases). CDR1 SGHRS and CDR2 YFSETQ come from the germline V gene. The CDR3 totals 15 residues. V was shortened by 2 bases and J by 9 bases, with 18 bases between the two germline ends. The CDR3 region is CASSFSSSGNGEQFF. Written as DNA, the CDR3 is TGCGCCAGCAGCTTTTCTTCTTCGGGGAACGGTGAGCAGTTCTTC. Full variable domain (rest looked up from reference TRBV5-1 and TRBJ2-1): KAGVTQTPRYLIKTRGQQVTLSCSPISGHRSVSWYQQTPGQGLQFLFEYFSETQRNKGNFPGRFSGRQFSNSRSEMNVSTLELGDSALYLCASSFSSSGNGEQFFGPGTRLTVL.